This entry lists 5 T cell receptor beta chains sequenced from one sample in a study of blood T cell repertoires in COVID-19. The table came from immunoSEQ multiplex PCR; TCRdb's copy has only in-frame clones and leaves some out. Here the sample spans under 300,000 clones, 65% to 85% being singletons. Sequenced sample: peripheral blood. These receptors were taken from a man aged 80 or over with acute or convalescent COVID-19.

This sequence joins TRBV5-4 and TRBJ1-2; 9 bases agree with TRBD1. Germline V gene lookup returns CDR1 SGHNT and CDR2 YYREEE (reference sequence). J gave up 2 bases and V 4 bases, and 6 bases lay outside the gene matches. The CDR3 contains 15 residues. This CDR3 is CASSLQGAQNYGYTF. DNA for the CDR3: TGTGCCAGCAGCCTACAGGGGGCGCAGAACTATGGCTACACCTTC.

This sequence joins TRBV29-1 and TRBJ2-7; 7 bases are a match to TRBD2. V lost 6 bases and J lost 6; bases outside the gene matches: 14. There are 14 residues in the CDR3. Per germline, CDR1 SQVTM and CDR2 ANQGSEA. The CDR3, as DNA: TGCAGCGTAGGGAGGGATTTAGGGCCCGGCGAGCAGTACTTC. Protein sequence: CSVGRDLGPGEQYF.

Worth noting for this clone: An end of the junction does not agree with germline; a read error may underlie this. The chain has TRBV10-1 and TRBJ2-3; 10 positions agree with TRBD2. The CDR3 spans 17 residues. In germline, CDR1 is WNHNN, CDR2 SYGVQD (reference sequence). CDR3 sequence reads: CASSDAASGRPDDMQYF. In DNA, the CDR3 is TGCGCCAGCAGTGACGCGGCTAGCGGGAGACCTGATGATATGCAGTATTTT.

This clone appeared once. J is TRBJ2-1 and V is TRBV14, with D uncertain. Germline loops: CDR1 SGHDN, CDR2 FVKESK. V lost 1 base, J lost 5 bases, and 12 bases lay in between. The CDR3 is 15 residues long. CDR3 DNA sequence: TGTGCCAGCAGCCAAGGCCGGGTTGGAAACAATGAGCAGTTCTTC. Residues: CASSQGRVGNNEQFF. Based on the CDR3 plus reference TRBV14 and TRBJ2-1, the full variable domain is EAGVTQFPSHSVIEKGQTVTLRCDPISGHDNLYWYRRVMGKEIKFLLHFVKESKQDESGMPNNRFLAERTGGTYSTLKVQPAELEDSGVYFCASSQGRVGNNEQFFGPGTRLTVL.

V and J are TRBV6-1 and TRBJ2-5; TRBD1 might be the D (6 bases). The V gene lost 3 bases and the J gene lost 3 bases, with 8 bases spanning the gap. CDR3 length: 13 residues. Germline CDR1 reads MNHNS; CDR2 reads SASEGT. In DNA form, the CDR3 reads TGTGCCAGCAGTGAGGACAGAGAAGAGACCCAGTACTTC. Amino acid sequence: CASSEDREETQYF.